This entry lists 23 T cell receptor beta chains sequenced from one sample in a study of T cells in Graves' hyperthyroidism and ophthalmopathy. Amplification of TCR beta CDR3 regions used RNA as the template. The HTBI primer set served for first-round RT-PCR of the TCR CDR3. Each CDR3 protein gets one entry after TCRdb re-called the multiplex PCR reads with MiXCR. The data contain 300,000 to 400,000 distinct CDR3 sequences, roughly 15% of them singletons. Sample: blood. Source of these receptors: a woman aged 25-40 years with Graves' ophthalmopathy.

The rearrangement joins TRBV9 to TRBJ2-1; perhaps TRBD2 as D (5 bases). Germline CDR1 is SGDLS and CDR2 is YYNGEE. The CDR3 runs 14 residues. With 4 bases removed from V and 5 bases from J, the gap between germline ends came to 13 bases. The CDR3 region has the DNA TGTGCCAGCAGCAGAGGAGGCATTGACAATGAGCAGTTCTTC. This gives the protein CASSRGGIDNEQFF.

The rearrangement uses TRBV7-6 and TRBJ2-2, with D possibly being TRBD1 (5 bases). The CDR3 runs to 13 residues. The V end lost 5 bases, the J end lost 5 bases, and 9 bases lay between the germline ends. CDR1 is SGHVS, CDR2 FNYEAQ, per germline. The CDR3 region has the DNA TGTGCCAGCAGCCCACAGGTTACCGGGGAGCTGTTTTTT. Its translation is CASSPQVTGELFF.

The sample holds many counts of this clonotype. V gene TRBV10-3 combines with J gene TRBJ1-2; no firm D call. There are 13 residues in the CDR3. Trimming removed 0 bases from V and 4 bases from J, with 6 bases in between. CDR1 and CDR2 (germline): ENHRY, SYGVKD. This chain's CDR3 is CAISESPRYGYTF. The DNA of the CDR3 is TGTGCCATCAGTGAGTCGCCCCGCTATGGCTACACCTTC.

The table lists this clonotype with many counts. The chain carries TRBV5-1 and TRBJ1-1; D unresolved. This CDR3 contains 14 residues. Per the germline V gene, CDR1 is SGHRS and CDR2 is YFSETQ. The V end lost 1 base, the J end lost 1 base, and 8 bases lay between the germline ends. The CDR3 bases are TGCGCCAGCAGCTTGACACGGACGAACACTGAAGCTTTCTTT. It encodes CASSLTRTNTEAFF.

In this sample, this clonotype turned up many times. The chain has TRBV20-1 and TRBJ2-1; unclear D gene. Germline values: CDR1 DFQATT, CDR2 SNEGSKA (reference sequence). Trimming stripped 3 bases from V and 6 bases from J, with 15 bases between. This CDR3 is built from 14 residues. The CDR3 DNA sequence: TGCAGTGCTAGGGCCCTCGTCGTCGGCAATGAGCAGTTCTTC. Translated, it gives CSARALVVGNEQFF.

About this clonotype: A read error is possible here, since a much larger clone lies one base away. The chain is built from TRBV12-3 or TRBV12-4 and TRBJ2-7; D ambiguous. CDR3 length equals 11 residues. The germline V and J ends were trimmed by 6 bases and 1 base, with 4 bases remaining between them. The CDR3 loop is CASRGSYEQYF. As DNA, the CDR3 is TGTGCCAGCAGGGGATCCTACGAGCAGTACTTC.

A note on this clonotype: A single base separates this from a much larger clone, so it may be a read error. The rearrangement uses TRBV12-3 or TRBV12-4 and TRBJ1-2; unclear D gene. V lost 3 bases to trimming and J lost 9 bases, with 14 bases between them. The CDR3 is made up of 13 amino acids. The CDR3 spells CASSLGWGSCYTF. CDR3 nucleotide sequence: TGTGCCAGCAGTTTGGGGTGGGGAAGTTGCTACACCTTC.

This clonotype was detected many times. The rearrangement links TRBV29-1 to TRBJ1-2; D gene ambiguous. The CDR3 sequence is 14 residues long. The V gene lost 5 bases and the J gene lost 4 bases, with 17 bases spanning the gap. Germline-derived CDR1 and CDR2 are SQVTM and ANQGSEA. This chain's CDR3 is CSVSSPSVGYGYTF. As DNA, the CDR3 is TGCAGCGTTAGCAGCCCATCGGTGGGCTATGGCTACACCTTC.

The genes are TRBV7-6 and TRBJ2-2; D is unresolved. The CDR3 spans 15 residues. V was clipped by 1 base and J by 6 bases, with 12 bases between them. The germline V gene encodes CDR1 SGHVS and CDR2 FNYEAQ. In nucleotides, the CDR3 is TGTGCCAGCAGCTTAGGACATGCGGTCCCCGGGGAGCTGTTTTTT. It translates to CASSLGHAVPGELFF. Full variable domain (rest looked up from reference TRBV7-6 and TRBJ2-2): GAGVSQSPRYKVTKRGQDVALRCDPISGHVSLYWYRQALGQGPEFLTYFNYEAQQDKSGLPNDRFSAERPEGSISTLTIQRTEQRDSAMYRCASSLGHAVPGELFFGEGSRLTVL.

This clonotype was counted between two and nine times. This chain joins TRBV4-2 and TRBJ2-7; D not certain. There are 14 residues in the CDR3. Germline CDR1 and CDR2: LGHNA and YNFKEQ. With 0 bases removed from V and 6 bases from J, the gap between germline ends came to 12 bases. The CDR3 loop is CASSQDDRLSEQYF. The CDR3 DNA reads as TGTGCCAGCAGCCAAGATGATCGGTTATCCGAGCAGTACTTC.

In this sample, this clonotype turned up many times. The chain recombines TRBV6-1 with TRBJ1-4; D unresolved. Trimming stripped 8 bases from V and 4 bases from J, with 11 bases between. The CDR3 runs 13 residues. Germline V gene sequence: CDR1 MNHNS, CDR2 SASEGT. Here the CDR3 reads CASPVQFNEKLFF. The CDR3 DNA follows: TGTGCCAGCCCAGTCCAGTTTAATGAAAAACTGTTTTTT.

This clonotype appeared many times. The chain joins TRBV28 to TRBJ1-5; D ambiguous. The CDR3 length is 14 residues. Trimming took off 6 bases at V and 6 bases at J, with 15 bases between the two ends. CDR1 and CDR2 (germline): MDHEN, SYDVKM. CDR3 bases: TGTGCCAGCAGACTTGAGGTGGCAGGTCAGCCCCAGCATTTT. It is translated as CASRLEVAGQPQHF.

This clonotype occurred many times. V gene TRBV27 combines with J gene TRBJ2-7, with unresolved D. Deletions cut 2 bases from V and 5 bases from J, with 10 bases between. Germline-derived CDR1 and CDR2 are MNHEY and SMNVEV (reference sequence). CDR3 length: 13 residues. The CDR3 spells CASSLNRAHEQYF. For the CDR3, the DNA is TGTGCCAGCAGTTTAAATAGGGCTCACGAGCAGTACTTC.

This clonotype was seen a few times. The chain combines TRBV5-4 with TRBJ1-3; D remains unclear. The CDR3 covers 17 residues. V lost 2 bases, J lost 0 bases, and 15 bases lay in between. The germline gives CDR1 SGHNT, CDR2 YYREEE (reference sequence). DNA of the CDR3: TGTGCCAGCAGCTTTAGTATGGCTCGGAGCTCTGGAAACACCATATATTTT. Translation: CASSFSMARSSGNTIYF.

This clonotype showed up many times. The V and J genes are TRBV9 and TRBJ2-7; TRBD1 matches at 7 bases. Germline CDR1 is SGDLS and CDR2 is YYNGEE. V dropped 4 bases and J dropped 3; count of bases not matched to a gene: 10. The CDR3 extends over 15 amino acids. CDR3 protein: CASSPRLQGYYEQYF. The CDR3 DNA reads TGTGCCAGCAGCCCTAGGCTACAGGGGTACTACGAGCAGTACTTC.

Notes on this clonotype: This may be a read error: a much more frequent sequence differs by one nucleotide. The genes are TRBV2 and TRBJ1-2; no clear D. Trimming stripped 3 bases from V and 4 bases from J, with 6 bases between. Germline lookup yields CDR1 SNHLY and CDR2 FYNNEI. The CDR3 runs to 12 residues. The CDR3 DNA reads as TGTGCCAGCAGTGAGGGGTGCTATGGCTACACCTTC. Residues: CASSEGCYGYTF. The full variable domain, its missing parts supplied by reference TRBV2 and TRBJ1-2, is EPEVTQTPSHQVTQMGQEVILRCVPISNHLYFYWYRQILGQKVEFLVSFYNNEISEKSEIFDDQFSVERPDGSNFTLKIRSTKLEDSAMYFCASSEGCYGYTFGSGTRLTVV.

A note on this clonotype: A junction boundary mismatches the germline segment, possibly from a read error. This chain uses TRBV7-9 with TRBJ2-1; 16 positions match TRBD2. Germline V gene data show CDR1 as SEHNR and CDR2 as FQNEAQ (reference sequence). This CDR3 region has 22 residues. CDR3 nucleotide sequence: TGTGCCGGCAGCCCCGCCGGGACTAGCGGGGGGGCAGCGGGGGGGGTCCGGAATGAGCAGTTCTTC. It encodes CAGSPAGTSGGAAGGVRNEQFF.

This clonotype has a count of ten or more. The V call is TRBV12-3 or TRBV12-4, the J call TRBJ2-3; D possibly corresponds to TRBD2 (6 bases). This CDR3 comprises 15 residues. With 6 bases removed from V and 0 bases from J, the gap between germline ends came to 13 bases. The CDR3, as DNA: TGTGCCAGCAGCCTCGGGACTCGCAGCACAGATACGCAGTATTTT. It codes for CASSLGTRSTDTQYF.

This clonotype was observed at least ten times. V and J are TRBV20-1 and TRBJ1-1, with D possibly matching TRBD1 (6 bases). The CDR3 loop spans 16 amino acids. Looked up from germline, CDR1 is DFQATT and CDR2 is SNEGSKA (reference sequence). The V gene lost 2 bases and the J gene lost 1 base, with 17 bases spanning the gap. The CDR3 loop is CSARFRGISGNTEAFF. Here the CDR3 DNA reads TGCAGTGCTAGATTCAGGGGCATCAGTGGGAACACTGAAGCTTTCTTT.

This clonotype has ten or more counts. J is TRBJ2-3 and V is TRBV18; 7 nucleotides match TRBD2. Germline values: CDR1 KGHSH, CDR2 LQKENI. The CDR3 covers 16 residues. V was pared by 6 bases and J by 2 bases, with 11 bases of the junction left unmatched. CDR3 amino acids: CASSPPPAGFTDTQYF. CDR3 DNA sequence: TGTGCCAGCTCCCCTCCGCCAGCGGGGTTCACAGATACGCAGTATTTT.

J is TRBJ2-7 and V is TRBV29-1, with 9 bases identical to TRBD1. This CDR3 contains 16 residues. Germline V gene lookup returns CDR1 SQVTM and CDR2 ANQGSEA. The ends lost 3 bases at V and 0 bases at J; junction bases unmatched: 9. The CDR3 spells CSVDTTGGDTSYEQYF. CDR3 bases: TGCAGCGTTGATACTACAGGGGGCGATACCTCCTACGAGCAGTACTTC.

At least ten counts were recorded for this clonotype. The J gene is TRBJ1-1, the V gene TRBV19; TRBD1 is a possible D gene (6 bases). This CDR3 comprises 18 residues. V was shortened by 2 bases and J by 1 base, with 20 bases between the two germline ends. Germline CDR1 reads LNHDA; CDR2 reads SQIVND (reference sequence). The CDR3 loop is CASSIRGPTLQGNTEAFF. The CDR3 DNA reads as TGTGCCAGTAGTATACGGGGGCCCACACTACAGGGGAACACTGAAGCTTTCTTT.

This clonotype was recorded many times. CDR3: CASSLIVRGTYEQYF. The CDR3 DNA reads as TGTGCCAGCAGCTTAATTGTCAGGGGAACCTACGAGCAGTACTTC. The V gene is TRBV7-9, the J gene TRBJ2-7; a possible D gene is TRBD1 (6 bases). V shed 2 bases and J shed 2 bases, with 13 bases lying between them. The length of the CDR3 is 15 residues. Germline CDR1 reads SEHNR; CDR2 reads FQNEAQ (reference sequence).